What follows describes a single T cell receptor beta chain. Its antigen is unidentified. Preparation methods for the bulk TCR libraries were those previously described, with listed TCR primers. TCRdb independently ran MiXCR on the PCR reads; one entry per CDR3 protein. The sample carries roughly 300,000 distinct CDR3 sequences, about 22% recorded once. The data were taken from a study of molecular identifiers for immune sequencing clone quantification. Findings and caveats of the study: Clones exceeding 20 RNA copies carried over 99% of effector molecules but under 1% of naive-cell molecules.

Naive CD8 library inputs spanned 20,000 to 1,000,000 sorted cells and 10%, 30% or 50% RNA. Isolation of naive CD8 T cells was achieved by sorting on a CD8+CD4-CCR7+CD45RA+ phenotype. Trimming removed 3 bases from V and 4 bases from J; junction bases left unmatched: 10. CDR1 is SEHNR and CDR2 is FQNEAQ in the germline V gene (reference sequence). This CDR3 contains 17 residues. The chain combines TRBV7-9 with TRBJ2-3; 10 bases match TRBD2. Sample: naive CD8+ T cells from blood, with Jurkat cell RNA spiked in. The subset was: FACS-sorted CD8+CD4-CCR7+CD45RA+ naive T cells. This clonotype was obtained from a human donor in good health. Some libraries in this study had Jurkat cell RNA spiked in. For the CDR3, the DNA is TGTGCCAGCAGCTTGCTAGCGGGGGTCACTTATGCAGATACGCAGTATTTT. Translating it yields CASSLLAGVTYADTQYF.